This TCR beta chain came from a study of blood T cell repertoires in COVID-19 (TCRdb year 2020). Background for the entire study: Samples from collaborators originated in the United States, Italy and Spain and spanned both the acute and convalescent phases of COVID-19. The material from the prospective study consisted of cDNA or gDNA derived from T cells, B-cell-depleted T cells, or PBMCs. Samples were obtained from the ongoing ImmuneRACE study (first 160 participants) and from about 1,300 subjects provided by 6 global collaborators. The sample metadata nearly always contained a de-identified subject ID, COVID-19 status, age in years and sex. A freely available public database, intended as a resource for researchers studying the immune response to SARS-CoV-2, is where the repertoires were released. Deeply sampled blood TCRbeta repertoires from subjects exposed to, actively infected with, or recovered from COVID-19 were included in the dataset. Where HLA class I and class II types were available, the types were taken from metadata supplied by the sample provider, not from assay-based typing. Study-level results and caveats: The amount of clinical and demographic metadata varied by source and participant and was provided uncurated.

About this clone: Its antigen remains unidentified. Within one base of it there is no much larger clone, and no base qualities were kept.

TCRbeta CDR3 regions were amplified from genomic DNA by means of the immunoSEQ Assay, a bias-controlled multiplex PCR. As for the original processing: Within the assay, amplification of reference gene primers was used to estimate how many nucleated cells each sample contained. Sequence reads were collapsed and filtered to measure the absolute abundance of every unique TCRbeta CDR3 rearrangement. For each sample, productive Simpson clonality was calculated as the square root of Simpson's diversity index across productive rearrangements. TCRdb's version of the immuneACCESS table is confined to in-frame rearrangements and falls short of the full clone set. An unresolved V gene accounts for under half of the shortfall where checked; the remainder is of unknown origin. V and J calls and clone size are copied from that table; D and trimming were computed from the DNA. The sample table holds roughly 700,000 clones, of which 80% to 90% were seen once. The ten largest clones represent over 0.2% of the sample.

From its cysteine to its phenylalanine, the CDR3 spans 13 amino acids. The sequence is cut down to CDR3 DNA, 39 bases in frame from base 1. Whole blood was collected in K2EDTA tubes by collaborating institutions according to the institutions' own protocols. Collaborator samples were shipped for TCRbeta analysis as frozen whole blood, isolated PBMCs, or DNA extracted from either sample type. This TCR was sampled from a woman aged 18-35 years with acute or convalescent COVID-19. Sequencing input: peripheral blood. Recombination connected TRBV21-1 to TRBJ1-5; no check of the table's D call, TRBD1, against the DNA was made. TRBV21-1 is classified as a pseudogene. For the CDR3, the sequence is CASSKGRNQPQHF. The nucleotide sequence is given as TGTGCCAGCAGCAAGGGCAGGAATCAGCCCCAGCATTTT.